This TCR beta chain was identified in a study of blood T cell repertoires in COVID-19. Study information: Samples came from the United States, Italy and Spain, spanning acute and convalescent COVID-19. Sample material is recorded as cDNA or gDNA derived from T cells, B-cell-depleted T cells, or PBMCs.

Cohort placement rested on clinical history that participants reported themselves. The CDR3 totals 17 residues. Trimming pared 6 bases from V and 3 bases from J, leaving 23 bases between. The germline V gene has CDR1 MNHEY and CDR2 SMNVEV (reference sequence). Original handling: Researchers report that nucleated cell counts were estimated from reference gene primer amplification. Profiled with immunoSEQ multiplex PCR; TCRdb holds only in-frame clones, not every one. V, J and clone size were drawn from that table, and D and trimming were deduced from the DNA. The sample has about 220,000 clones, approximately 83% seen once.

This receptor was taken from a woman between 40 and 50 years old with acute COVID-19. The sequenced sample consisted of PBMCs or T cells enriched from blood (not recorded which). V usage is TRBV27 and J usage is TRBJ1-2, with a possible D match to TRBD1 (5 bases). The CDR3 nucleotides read TGTGCCAGCAGCCGATCTCCTTATCAGGGCCTCCACTATGGCTACACCTTC. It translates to CASSRSPYQGLHYGYTF.